This TCR beta chain was retrieved from a study of T cells expressing NK-cell markers. On the study more broadly: Obtained from sorted CD3+CD56+NKG2C+, CD3+CD56+NKG2C- and CD3+CD56-NKG2C+ T cells were the TCR beta repertoires. The eight sequenced donors comprised seven who were HCMV-seropositive and one who was seronegative.

Regarding this clonotype: Its target is not known.

The CDR3 is 14 amino acids. Looked up from germline, CDR1 is SEHNR and CDR2 is FQNEAQ (reference sequence). TCRdb reprocessed the 5' RACE reads, keeping one entry per CDR3 protein, no DNA. The listing contains 550,000 or so distinct CDR3 sequences. General study points: Researchers report these clonotypes also headed the CD3+CD56-NKG2C+ fraction in several donors.

This chain joins TRBV7-9 and TRBJ1-2. The sequence derives from a man aged 18 to 29 in good health. Material: blood T cells: a sorted CD56 or NKG2C T cell subset, CD4+ or CD8+ T cells, or bulk PBMC T cells (not recorded which). CDR3 amino acids: CASSLWQVNYGYTF.